This paragraph reports one TCR beta chain. Its antigen remains unidentified. This sample was included in a study of T cell responses to AZD1222 COVID-19 vaccine. Study-wide findings and caveats: Only six individuals given AZD1222 were seropositive at baseline. Scientists sampled the repertoires only once the peak T cell response had passed. CD4 TCRs linked to vaccination spanned spike, dominating at 160-218 and 743-854. White British ancestry dominated among donors, who included more females, and clonal diversity was possibly underestimated.

The table came from immunoSEQ multiplex PCR; TCRdb's copy has only in-frame clones and leaves some out. This sample has 65,000 to 75,000 clones, with under 90% found just once. CDR3 length: 16 residues. Germline CDR1 reads MDHEN; CDR2 reads SYDVKM. Deletions cut 6 bases from V and 2 bases from J, with 16 bases between. The chain links TRBV28 to TRBJ2-2, with a possible D match to TRBD1 (6 bases). The receptor comes from an adult in good health. The sequencing used peripheral blood, collected on day 0 of AZD1222 vaccination. The CDR3 is CASRLPQGTNTGELFF. CDR3 coding DNA: TGTGCCAGCAGGCTCCCCCAGGGGACAAACACCGGGGAGCTGTTTTTT.